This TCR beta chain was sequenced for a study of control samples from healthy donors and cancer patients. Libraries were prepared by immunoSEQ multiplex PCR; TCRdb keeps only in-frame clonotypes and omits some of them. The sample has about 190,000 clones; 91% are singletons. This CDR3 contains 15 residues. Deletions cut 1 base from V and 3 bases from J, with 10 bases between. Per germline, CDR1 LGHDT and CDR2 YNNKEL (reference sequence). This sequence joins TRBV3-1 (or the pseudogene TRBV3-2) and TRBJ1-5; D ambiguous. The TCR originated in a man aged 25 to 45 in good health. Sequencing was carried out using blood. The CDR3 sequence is CASSQGSANNQPQHF. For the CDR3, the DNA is TGTGCCAGCAGCCAAGGGAGTGCGAACAATCAGCCCCAGCATTTT.